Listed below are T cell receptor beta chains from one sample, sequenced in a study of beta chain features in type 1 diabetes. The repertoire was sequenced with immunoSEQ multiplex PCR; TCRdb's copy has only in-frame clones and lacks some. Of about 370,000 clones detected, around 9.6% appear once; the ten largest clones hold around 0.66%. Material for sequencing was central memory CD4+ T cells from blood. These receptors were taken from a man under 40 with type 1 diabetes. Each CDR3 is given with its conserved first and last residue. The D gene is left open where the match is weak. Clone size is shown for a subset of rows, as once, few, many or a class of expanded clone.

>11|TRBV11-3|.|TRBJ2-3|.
TGTGCCAGCAGCTTAGGTTATACGCAGTATTTT
CASSLGYTQYF
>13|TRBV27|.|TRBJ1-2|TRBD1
TGTGCCAGCAGCCCTGGGACAGACTATGGCTACACCTTC
CASSPGTDYGYTF
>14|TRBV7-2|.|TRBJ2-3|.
TGTGCCAGCAGCTTAGACCTGAACGACAATACGCAGTATTTT
CASSLDLNDNTQYF
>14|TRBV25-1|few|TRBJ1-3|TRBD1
TGTGCCAGCACCCCCACAGGGGCCGGAAACACCATATATTTT
CASTPTGAGNTIYF
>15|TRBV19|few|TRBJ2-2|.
TGTGCCAGTAAGCAGGGGTCTATTAACACCGGGGAGCTGTTTTTT
CASKQGSINTGELFF
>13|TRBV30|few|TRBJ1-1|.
TGTGCCTGGAGTCAAGAATCTCAGGGCTCAGCTTTCTTT
CAWSQESQGSAFF
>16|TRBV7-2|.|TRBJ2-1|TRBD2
TGTGCCAGCAGCTTAGTAGGTAGCGGGAGTATCAATGAGCAGTTCTTC
CASSLVGSGSINEQFF
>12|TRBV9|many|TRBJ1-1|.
TGTGCCAGCAGTGCACCCGGCCCCAGAGCTTTCTTT
CASSAPGPRAFF
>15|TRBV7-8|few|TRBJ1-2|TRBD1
TGTGCCAGCAGCCCTCAGACAGGGAGACACTATGGCTACACCTTC
CASSPQTGRHYGYTF
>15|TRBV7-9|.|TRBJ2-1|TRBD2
TGTGCCAGCAGCTTAACTAGCGGTAACTACAATGAGCAGTTCTTC
CASSLTSGNYNEQFF
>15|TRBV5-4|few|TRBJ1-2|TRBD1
TGTGCCAGCAGCTTGGCCAGGGGGGAAGGCTATGGCTACACCTTC
CASSLARGEGYGYTF
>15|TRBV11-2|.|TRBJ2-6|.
TGTGCCAGCAGCTTAAGGGTCTCTGGGGCCAACGTCCTGACTTTC
CASSLRVSGANVLTF
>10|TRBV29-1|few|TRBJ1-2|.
TGCAGCGTTGCTAACTATGGCTACACCTTC
CSVANYGYTF
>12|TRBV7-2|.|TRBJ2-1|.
TGTGCCAGCAGCTCGTTTTACAATGAGCAGTTCTTC
CASSSFYNEQFF
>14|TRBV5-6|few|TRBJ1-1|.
TGTGCCAGCAGCTTCTTTTCGCGGAACACTGAAGCTTTCTTT
CASSFFSRNTEAFF
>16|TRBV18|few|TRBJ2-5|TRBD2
TGTGCCAGCTCGGGGACACTAGCGGGAATGGGAGAGACCCAGTACTTC
CASSGTLAGMGETQYF
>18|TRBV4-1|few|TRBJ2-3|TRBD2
TGCGCCAGCAGCCAAGAGGGGGCTAGCGGGTATAGCACAGATACGCAGTATTTT
CASSQEGASGYSTDTQYF
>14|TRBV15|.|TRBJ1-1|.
TGTGCCACCAGCAGAGATCGGACCTCCCGTGGAGCTTTCTTT
CATSRDRTSRGAFF
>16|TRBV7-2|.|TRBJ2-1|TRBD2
TGTGCCAGCAGTCCTAGCGGGAGCGGGGGAAACAATGAGCAGTTCTTC
CASSPSGSGGNNEQFF
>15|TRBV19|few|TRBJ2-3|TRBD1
TGTGCCAGTAGTGTGGACAGGATCAGCACAGATACGCAGTATTTT
CASSVDRISTDTQYF
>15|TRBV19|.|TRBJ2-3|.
TGTGCCAGTAGTCCGGGGCCTAGCTCCACAGATACGCAGTATTTT
CASSPGPSSTDTQYF
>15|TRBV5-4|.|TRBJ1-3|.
TGTGCCAGCAGCGCGGACCCCGGGTCTGGAAACACCATATATTTT
CASSADPGSGNTIYF
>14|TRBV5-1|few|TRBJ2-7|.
TGCGCCAGCAGCGTTCAGACAGGAACCTACGAGCAGTACTTC
CASSVQTGTYEQYF
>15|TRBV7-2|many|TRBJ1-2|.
TGTGCCAGCAGCTTAGTGGGGGCCCAGCTAGATGGCTACACCTTC
CASSLVGAQLDGYTF
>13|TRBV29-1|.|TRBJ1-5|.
TGCAGCGTTGAAGGGAACGCGGGGCAGCCCCAGCATTTT
CSVEGNAGQPQHF
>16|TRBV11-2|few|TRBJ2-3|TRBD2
TGTGCCAGCAGCTCCCGGACTAGCGGTGACACAGATACGCAGTATTTT
CASSSRTSGDTDTQYF
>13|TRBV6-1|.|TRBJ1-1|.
TGTGCCAGCAGTGAGTTGGAGACTCTTGAAGCTTTCTTT
CASSELETLEAFF
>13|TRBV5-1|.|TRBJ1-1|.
TGCGCCAGCAGCTTTAGGTTGAACACTGAAGCTTTCTTT
CASSFRLNTEAFF
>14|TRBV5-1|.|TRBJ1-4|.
TGCGCCAGCAGCCAAGATTCGGCTAATGAAAAACTGTTTTTT
CASSQDSANEKLFF
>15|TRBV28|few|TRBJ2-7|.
TGTGCCAGCAGTCCGGGTAGCGGCACTACCTACGAGCAGTACTTC
CASSPGSGTTYEQYF
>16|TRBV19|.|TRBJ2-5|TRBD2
TGTGCCAGTAGTGCCTGGACTAGCGGGAGGGCAGAGACCCAGTACTTC
CASSAWTSGRAETQYF
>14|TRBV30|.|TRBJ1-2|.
TGTGCCTGGAACCTACAGGGATCCAACTATGGCTACACCTTC
CAWNLQGSNYGYTF
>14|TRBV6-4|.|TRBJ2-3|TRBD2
TGTGCCAGCAGCGGGACTAGCGGCACAGATACGCAGTATTTT
CASSGTSGTDTQYF
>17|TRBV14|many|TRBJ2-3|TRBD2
TGTGCCAGCAGCCTACGGACTAGCGGGGCTAGCACAGATACGCAGTATTTT
CASSLRTSGASTDTQYF
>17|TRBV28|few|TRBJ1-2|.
TGTGCCAGCAGCTCTTCTAGCCGGGACACAGTTAACTATGGCTACACCTTC
CASSSSSRDTVNYGYTF
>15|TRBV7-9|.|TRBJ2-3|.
TGTGCCAGCAGCTTCGGCGGGCCTAGCACAGATACGCAGTATTTT
CASSFGGPSTDTQYF
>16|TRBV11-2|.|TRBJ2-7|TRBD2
TGTGCCAGCAGCTCTCAACTAGCGGGAGGGGACTACGAGCAGTACTTC
CASSSQLAGGDYEQYF
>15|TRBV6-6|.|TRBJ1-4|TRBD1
TGTGCCAGCAGTTACTCGACAGGGGTTCGGGAAAAACTGTTTTTT
CASSYSTGVREKLFF
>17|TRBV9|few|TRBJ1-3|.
TGTGCCAGCAGCGTCCGAGGGCCTCTGAGCTCTGGAAACACCATATATTTT
CASSVRGPLSSGNTIYF
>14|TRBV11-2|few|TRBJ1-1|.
TGTGCCAGCAGCAAAGGGGCCCAGGGCACTGAAGCTTTCTTT
CASSKGAQGTEAFF
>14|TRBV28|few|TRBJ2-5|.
TGTGCCAGCAGTCCGGATCAGGGGAGGGCGACCCAGTACTTC
CASSPDQGRATQYF
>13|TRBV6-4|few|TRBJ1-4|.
TGTGCCAGCAGTGTCAGCCGAGATGAAAAACTGTTTTTT
CASSVSRDEKLFF
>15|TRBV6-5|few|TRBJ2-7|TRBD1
TGTGCCAGCAGTTACTCAGGGGGCAGTTGGGACGAGCAGTACTTC
CASSYSGGSWDEQYF
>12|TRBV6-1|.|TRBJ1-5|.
TGTGCCAGCAGCGAAAGGAGTCAGCCCCAGCATTTT
CASSERSQPQHF
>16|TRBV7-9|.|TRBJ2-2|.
TGTGCCAGCAGCCCGGGACGGAACCACCTGATCGGGGAGCTGTTTTTT
CASSPGRNHLIGELFF
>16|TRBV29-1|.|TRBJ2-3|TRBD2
TGCAGCGTGGGGACAGTAGCGGGAGGGCCTTCAGATACGCAGTATTTT
CSVGTVAGGPSDTQYF
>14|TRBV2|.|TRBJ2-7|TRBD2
TGTGCCAGGGCCCGACTAGCGGGAACCGGTGAGCAGTACTTC
CARARLAGTGEQYF
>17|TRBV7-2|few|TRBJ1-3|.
TGTGCCAGCAGCTGGCTCGGGGACGGCAGCTCTGGAAACACCATATATTTT
CASSWLGDGSSGNTIYF
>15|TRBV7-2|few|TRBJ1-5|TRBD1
TGTGCCAGCAGCTTGGCCGGACAGGGATATCAGCCCCAGCATTTT
CASSLAGQGYQPQHF
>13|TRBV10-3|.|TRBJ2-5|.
TGTGCCATCAGTGAGCGGAACAGGGAGGAGCAGTACTTC
CAISERNREEQYF
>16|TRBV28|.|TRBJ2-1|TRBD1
TGTGCCAGCAGTCCCTCAGGGGGACCTACCTACAATGAGCAGTTCTTC
CASSPSGGPTYNEQFF
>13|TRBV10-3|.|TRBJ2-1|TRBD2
TGTGCTTCGGGGCGGGAGACCTACAATGAGCAGTTCTTC
CASGRETYNEQFF
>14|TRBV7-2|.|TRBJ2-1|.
TGTGCCAGCAGCCGGAGAGCTTCCTACAATGAGCAGTTCTTC
CASSRRASYNEQFF
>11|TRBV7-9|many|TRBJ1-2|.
TGTGCCAGCAGCTTATATAATGGCTACACCTTC
CASSLYNGYTF
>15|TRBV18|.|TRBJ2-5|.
TGTGCCAGCTCACCACAACAGGGCGCACAAGAGACCCAGTACTTC
CASSPQQGAQETQYF
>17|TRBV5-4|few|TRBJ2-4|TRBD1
TGTGCCAGCAGCTTGGCGGTAGCTGGCAGGGGGCAAAACATTCAGTACTTC
CASSLAVAGRGQNIQYF
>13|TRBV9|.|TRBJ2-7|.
TGTGCCAGCAGCTTTACAGGTCCCGAGGGGCAGTACTTC
CASSFTGPEGQYF
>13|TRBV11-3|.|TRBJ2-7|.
TGTGCCAGCAGCCCGACCCACTTCTACGAGCAGTACTTC
CASSPTHFYEQYF